Below, one TCR beta chain is given with its context. Germline assignment: CDR1 GTSNPN and CDR2 SVGIG (reference sequence). The V segment lost 3 bases and the J segment 7 bases; nucleotides outside the gene matches: 6. This CDR3 has 14 residues. Clones were read by immunoSEQ multiplex PCR, and TCRdb kept only the in-frame ones, dropping some. The data contain around 120,000 clones, approximately 90% of them seen just once; the ten biggest clones take up 1.9%. The data derive from a study of cytomegalovirus exposure and HLA in healthy donors. This chain uses TRBV30 with TRBJ1-2, with 12 bases fitting TRBD1. The clonotype comes from a woman aged 18-35 years in good health and CMV-seronegative. Input material: PBMCs. CDR3 DNA sequence: TGTGCCTGGAGGATGGGACAGGGGGCCGGTGGCTACACCTTC. This translates into CAWRMGQGAGGYTF.